Shown below are 7 T cell receptor beta chains from a single sample sequenced in a study of prognosis after radiotherapy for stage I lung cancer. With two-round multiplex PCR, TCR beta CDR3 sequences were amplified from genomic DNA. The authors ran first-round PCR with primers specific to each TRBV and TRBJ gene. Via MiXCR, TCRdb re-called the multiplex PCR reads, giving one row per CDR3 protein. The repertoire holds 13,000 or so distinct CDR3 sequences, about 51% seen once, with 20% to 25% in the top ten. The sample was PBMCs, taken before or after stereotactic body radiation therapy (not recorded which). The source of these receptors is a donor at least 50 years old with non-small cell lung cancer.

This clonotype was observed once. The V gene is TRBV12-3 or TRBV12-4, the J gene TRBJ2-3; tentative D call: TRBD1 (5 bases). The CDR3 covers 11 residues. The V end was cut by 8 bases, the J end by 5 bases, with 8 bases between. The CDR3 sequence: CASGAIDTQYF. In DNA form, the CDR3 reads TGTGCCAGCGGGGCGATAGATACGCAGTATTTT.

The rearrangement links TRBV25-1 to TRBJ2-2; D uncertain. Germline V gene sequence: CDR1 MGHDK, CDR2 SYGVNS. The V end lost 0 bases, the J end lost 0 bases, and 5 bases lay between the germline ends. The CDR3 covers 15 residues. This CDR3 reads CASSEYGPNTGELFF. The CDR3 DNA is TGTGCCAGCAGTGAATATGGCCCGAACACCGGGGAGCTGTTTTTT.

The rearrangement uses TRBV6-2 or TRBV6-3 and TRBJ2-3, with a weak D call TRBD2 (5 bases). Per germline, CDR1 MNHEY and CDR2 SVGEGT. Between the trimmed V and J ends, which lost 2 bases and 2 bases, there was a span of 14 bases. The CDR3 length is 16 residues. In nucleotides, the CDR3 is TGTGCCAGCAGTTACGGTGATAGCGTTAACACAGATACGCAGTATTTT. This codes for CASSYGDSVNTDTQYF.

The chain is built from TRBV6-1 and TRBJ2-3, with D possibly TRBD1 on 6 matching bases. The CDR3 has 14 amino acids. Germline loops: CDR1 MNHNS, CDR2 SASEGT. V lost 8 bases to trimming and J lost 2 bases, with 14 bases between them. CDR3 region: CASRRQENTDTQYF. The CDR3 nucleotides are TGTGCCAGCCGAAGACAGGAGAACACAGATACGCAGTATTTT.

The chain links TRBV11-1 to TRBJ2-7; unclear D gene. The V end lost 2 bases, the J end lost 3 bases, and 8 bases lay between the germline ends. CDR1 and CDR2 from the germline V gene are SGHAT and FQDESV (reference sequence). The CDR3 extends over 13 amino acids. The CDR3 bases are TGTGCCAGCAGCTTAAACAGTCTCTACGAGCAGTACTTC. It translates to CASSLNSLYEQYF.

CDR3 nucleotides: TGTGCCAGCGGACGTAGACCTAGCGAAGGTACCGAGCAGTACTTC. This gives the protein CASGRRPSEGTEQYF. V and J are TRBV6-1 and TRBJ2-7; tentatively, D is TRBD2 (6 bases). The ends were cut back, 8 bases at V and 6 bases at J, with 23 bases in the middle. The CDR3 consists of 15 residues. Germline-derived CDR1 and CDR2 are MNHNS and SASEGT.

The table lists this clonotype with many counts. The chain has TRBV6-2 or TRBV6-3 and TRBJ2-5; possible D gene TRBD1, 6 bases. Between the trimmed V and J ends, which lost 5 bases and 6 bases, there was a span of 16 bases. The CDR3 extends over 14 amino acids. Per the germline V gene, CDR1 is MNHEY and CDR2 is SVGEGT. CDR3: CASSVSTGRQTQYF. The CDR3 coding sequence is TGTGCCAGCAGTGTATCCACAGGGAGACAGACCCAGTACTTC.